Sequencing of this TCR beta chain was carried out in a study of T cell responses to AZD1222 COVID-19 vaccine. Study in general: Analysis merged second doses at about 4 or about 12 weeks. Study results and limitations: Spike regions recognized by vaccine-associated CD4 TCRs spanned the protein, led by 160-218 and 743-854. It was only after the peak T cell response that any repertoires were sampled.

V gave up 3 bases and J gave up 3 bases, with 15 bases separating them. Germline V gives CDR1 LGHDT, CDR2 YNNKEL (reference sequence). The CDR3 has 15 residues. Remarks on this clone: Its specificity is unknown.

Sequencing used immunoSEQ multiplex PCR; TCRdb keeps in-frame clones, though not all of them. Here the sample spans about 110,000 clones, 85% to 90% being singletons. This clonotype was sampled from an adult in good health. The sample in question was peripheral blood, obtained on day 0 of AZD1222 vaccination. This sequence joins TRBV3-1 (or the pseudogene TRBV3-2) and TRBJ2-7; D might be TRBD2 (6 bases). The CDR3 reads CASSHSSQGLYEQYF. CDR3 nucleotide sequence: TGTGCCAGCAGCCATTCCTCTCAGGGACTCTACGAGCAGTACTTC.